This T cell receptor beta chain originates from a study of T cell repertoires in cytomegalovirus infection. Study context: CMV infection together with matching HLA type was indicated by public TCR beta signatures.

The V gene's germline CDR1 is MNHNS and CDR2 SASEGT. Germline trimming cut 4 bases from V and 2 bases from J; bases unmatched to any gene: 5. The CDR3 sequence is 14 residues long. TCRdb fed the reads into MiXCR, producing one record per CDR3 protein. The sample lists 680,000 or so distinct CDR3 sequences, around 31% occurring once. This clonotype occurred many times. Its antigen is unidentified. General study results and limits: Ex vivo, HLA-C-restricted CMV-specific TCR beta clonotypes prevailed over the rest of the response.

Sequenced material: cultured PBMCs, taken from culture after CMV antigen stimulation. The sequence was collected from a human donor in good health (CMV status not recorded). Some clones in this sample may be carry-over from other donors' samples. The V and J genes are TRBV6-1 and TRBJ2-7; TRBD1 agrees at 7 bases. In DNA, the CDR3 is TGTGCCAGCAGTGCCCGACAGGGTGCCTACGAGCAGTACTTC. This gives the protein CASSARQGAYEQYF.